This is a list of T cell receptor beta chains from one sample in a study of T cell repertoires in cytomegalovirus infection. TCRdb used MiXCR to reprocess the reads, holding one entry per CDR3 protein. The data hold around 530,000 distinct CDR3 sequences, with 26% observed a single time. The specimen was PBMCs. All receptors come from a human donor in good health (CMV status not recorded). Some clones in this sample may be carry-over from other donors' samples. CDR3s include the opening cysteine and the closing phenylalanine or tryptophan. A D gene is named only where the DNA matches it firmly. Only some rows state a clone size, as once, few, many or a class for expanded clones.

TRBV4-3	-	TRBJ1-5	few	TGCGCCAGCAGCCAAGATGCGCTCTATAGCAATCAGCCCCAGCATTTT	CASSQDALYSNQPQHF
TRBV6-2/TRBV6-3	-	TRBJ2-1	few	TGTGCCAGCAGTTCTTACCGAGCGTCGCAGGCTGAGCAGTTCTTC	CASSSYRASQAEQFF
TRBV11-3	TRBD2	TRBJ2-1	-	TGTGCCAGCAGCACCGGACTAGCGGGAGGGCCCAGTGAGCAGTTCTTC	CASSTGLAGGPSEQFF
TRBV11-3	TRBD1	TRBJ2-2	-	TGTGCCAGCAGCCCGGGGACAGGGGCCATCGGGGAGCTGTTTTTT	CASSPGTGAIGELFF
TRBV24-1	-	TRBJ2-1	few	TGTGCCACCAGTGATTTTGGCGGGCCTGAGCAGTTCTTC	CATSDFGGPEQFF
TRBV14	TRBD2	TRBJ2-1	-	TGTGCCAGCAGCCCCCTAGGCGGGAGGGCCTACAATGAGCAGTTCTTC	CASSPLGGRAYNEQFF
TRBV20-1	-	TRBJ2-4	-	TGCAGTGCGGAGAGCTCCGGGGTCCTAGCCAAAAACATTCAGTACTTC	CSAESSGVLAKNIQYF
TRBV7-6	TRBD2	TRBJ2-3	many	TGTGCCAGCAGCTTAGACTTCTATTCGACTAGCGGTTCTAGCACAGATACGCAGTATTTT	CASSLDFYSTSGSSTDTQYF
TRBV15	-	TRBJ2-5	once	TGTGCCACCAGCGGACTGACGGGGAAAGCAGCCCAGTACTTC	CATSGLTGKAAQYF
TRBV18	-	TRBJ2-7	-	TGTGCCAGCTCACCCCCTTGGGGACGTTCCTACGAGCAGTACTTC	CASSPPWGRSYEQYF
TRBV20-1	-	TRBJ1-4	-	TGCAGTGCTAGCGGCCAGACCCTTACTAATGAAAAACTGTTTTTT	CSASGQTLTNEKLFF
TRBV7-9	-	TRBJ2-7	few	TGTGCCAGCAGCGAACCAGTACTCAATGGTAACGAGCAGTACTTC	CASSEPVLNGNEQYF
TRBV25-1	-	TRBJ1-4	-	TGTGCCACCGCCGGACACCGCGAAAAACTGTTTTTT	CATAGHREKLFF
TRBV4-2	-	TRBJ2-7	few	TGTGCCAGCAGTGTTCACGGGTCCTACGAGCAGTACTTC	CASSVHGSYEQYF
TRBV28	-	TRBJ1-5	few	TGTGCCAGCAGCTTCCTTGGGGGAAAATCTCAGCCCCAGCATTTT	CASSFLGGKSQPQHF
TRBV6-1	TRBD1	TRBJ1-3	few	TGTGCCAGCAGAGGGACAGGGGGAGGCACCATATATTTT	CASRGTGGGTIYF
TRBV3-1	TRBD1	TRBJ2-3	-	TGTGCCAGCAGCCAAGTGGACAGGGCAGATACGCAGTATTTT	CASSQVDRADTQYF
TRBV20-1	TRBD1	TRBJ2-1	-	TGCAGTGCGCCCCGGTGGACAGGGGGGGACAATGAGCAGTTCTTC	CSAPRWTGGDNEQFF
TRBV24-1	-	TRBJ2-3	-	TGTGCCACCAGTCCATCGGCAGCTAGCACAGATACGCAGTATTTT	CATSPSAASTDTQYF
TRBV4-3	-	TRBJ1-4	-	TGCGCCAGCAGCCAAGAAGGACGGACATTGGCTAATGAAAAACTGTTTTTT	CASSQEGRTLANEKLFF
TRBV5-1	TRBD2	TRBJ2-5	few	TGCGCCAGCAGCTTGTTGGTAGGGGGAACTAGCGGCCAAGAGACCCAGTACTTC	CASSLLVGGTSGQETQYF
TRBV25-1	TRBD2	TRBJ2-3	-	TGTGCCAGCAGTGACGGACTAGCGGGAGGGCCGCGGGGAGATACGCAGTATTTT	CASSDGLAGGPRGDTQYF
TRBV7-6	-	TRBJ2-2	few	TGTGCCAGCAGCTTATTCATGCGGACAGCGAACACCGGGGAGCTGTTTTTT	CASSLFMRTANTGELFF
TRBV5-1	-	TRBJ1-2	few	TGCGCCAGCAGCTTGGCCCCGGCCCAGGGAAATGGCTACACCTTC	CASSLAPAQGNGYTF
TRBV19	-	TRBJ1-5	many	TGTGCCAGCAGCATAGGAAATCAGCCCCAGCATTTT	CASSIGNQPQHF
TRBV7-9	-	TRBJ2-1	-	TGTGCCAGCAGCTTGATGGCGCCTGAGCAGTTCTTC	CASSLMAPEQFF
TRBV6-5	-	TRBJ1-4	-	TGTGCCAGCAGCCCCGGGACAACAGGGGAAAAACTGTTTTTT	CASSPGTTGEKLFF
TRBV12-3/TRBV12-4	TRBD1	TRBJ1-2	-	TGTGCCAGCAGCCTAGGTGCGGGACAGGGAAACTATGGCTACACCTTC	CASSLGAGQGNYGYTF
TRBV7-2	TRBD2	TRBJ2-1	many	TGTGCCACCGGGGGGGCCATCAATGAGCAGTTCTTC	CATGGAINEQFF
TRBV7-8	-	TRBJ2-4	-	TGTGCCAGCAGCTTGGCTCCCTTAATAGCCAAAAACATTCAGTACTTC	CASSLAPLIAKNIQYF
TRBV20-1	TRBD2	TRBJ2-1	-	TGCAGTGCTACCTTTTGGGGACTAGCGGGAGCGGGGGAGCAGTTCTTC	CSATFWGLAGAGEQFF
TRBV9	-	TRBJ2-5	-	TGTGCCAGCAGCCCCCTATCAGTGCAAGAGACCCAGTACTTC	CASSPLSVQETQYF
TRBV29-1	TRBD1	TRBJ1-6	few	TGCAGCGTCCTAGACAGGGTGGGTTCACCCCTCCACTTT	CSVLDRVGSPLHF